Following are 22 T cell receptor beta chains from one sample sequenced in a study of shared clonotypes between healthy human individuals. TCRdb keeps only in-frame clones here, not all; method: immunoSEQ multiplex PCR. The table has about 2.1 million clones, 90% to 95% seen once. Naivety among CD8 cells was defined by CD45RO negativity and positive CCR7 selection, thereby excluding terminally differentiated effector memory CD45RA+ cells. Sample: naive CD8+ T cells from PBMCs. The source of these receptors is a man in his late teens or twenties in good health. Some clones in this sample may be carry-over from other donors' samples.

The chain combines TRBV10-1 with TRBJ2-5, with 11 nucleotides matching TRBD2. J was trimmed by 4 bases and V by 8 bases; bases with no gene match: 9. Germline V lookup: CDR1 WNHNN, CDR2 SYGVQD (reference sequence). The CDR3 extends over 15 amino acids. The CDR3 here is CASDPGLAGGETQYF. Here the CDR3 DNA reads TGCGCCAGCGACCCGGGGCTAGCGGGAGGAGAGACCCAGTACTTC.

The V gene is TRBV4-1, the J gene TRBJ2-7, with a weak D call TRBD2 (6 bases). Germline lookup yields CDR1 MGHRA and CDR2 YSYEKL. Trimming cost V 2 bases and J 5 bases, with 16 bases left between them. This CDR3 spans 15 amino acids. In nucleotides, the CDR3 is TGCGCCAGCAGCCAAACGACTAGTTCGAATAACGAGCAGTACTTC. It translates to CASSQTTSSNNEQYF.

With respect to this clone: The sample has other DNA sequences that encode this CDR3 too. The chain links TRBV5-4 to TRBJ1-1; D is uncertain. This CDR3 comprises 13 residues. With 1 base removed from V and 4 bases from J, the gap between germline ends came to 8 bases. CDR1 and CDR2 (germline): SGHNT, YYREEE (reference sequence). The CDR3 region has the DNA TGTGCCAGCAGCTTGTTCCGCGGCACTGAAGCTTTCTTT. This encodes CASSLFRGTEAFF.

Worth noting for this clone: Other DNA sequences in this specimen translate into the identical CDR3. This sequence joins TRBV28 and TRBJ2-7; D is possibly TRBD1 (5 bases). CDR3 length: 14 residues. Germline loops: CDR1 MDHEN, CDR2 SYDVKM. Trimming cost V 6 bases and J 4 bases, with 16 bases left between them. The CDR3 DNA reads TGTGCCAGCAGGCAAACAGGTTCCTCGTACGAGCAGTACTTC. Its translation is CASRQTGSSYEQYF.

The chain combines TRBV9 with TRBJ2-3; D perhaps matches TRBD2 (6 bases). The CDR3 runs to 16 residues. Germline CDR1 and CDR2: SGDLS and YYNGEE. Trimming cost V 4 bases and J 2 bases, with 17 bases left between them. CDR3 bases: TGTGCCAGCAGCTCCCCCGAGGGACTGACCACAGATACGCAGTATTTT. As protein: CASSSPEGLTTDTQYF.

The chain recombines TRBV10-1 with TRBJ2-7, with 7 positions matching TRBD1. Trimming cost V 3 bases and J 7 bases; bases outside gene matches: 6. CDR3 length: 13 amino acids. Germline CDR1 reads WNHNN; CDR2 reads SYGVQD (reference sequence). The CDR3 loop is CASSDSRQGEQYF. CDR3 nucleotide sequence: TGCGCCAGCAGTGACTCTAGACAGGGTGAGCAGTACTTC.

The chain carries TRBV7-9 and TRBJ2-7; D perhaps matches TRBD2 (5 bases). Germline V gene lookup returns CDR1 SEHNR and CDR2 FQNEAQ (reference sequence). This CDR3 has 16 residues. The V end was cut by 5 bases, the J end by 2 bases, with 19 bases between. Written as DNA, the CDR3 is TGTGCCAGCAGCACCTCATTAGCGTCAGCGGCCTACGAGCAGTACTTC. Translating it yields CASSTSLASAAYEQYF.

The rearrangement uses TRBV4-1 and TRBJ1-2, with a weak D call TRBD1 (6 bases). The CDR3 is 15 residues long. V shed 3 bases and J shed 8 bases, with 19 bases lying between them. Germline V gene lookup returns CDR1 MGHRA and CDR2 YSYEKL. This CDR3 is CASSQTTGSGLGYTF. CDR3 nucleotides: TGCGCCAGCAGCCAGACGACAGGTAGTGGTCTCGGCTACACCTTC.

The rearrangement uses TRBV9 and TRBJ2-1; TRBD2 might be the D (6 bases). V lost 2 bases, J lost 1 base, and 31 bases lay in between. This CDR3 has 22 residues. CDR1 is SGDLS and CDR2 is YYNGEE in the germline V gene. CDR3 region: CASSVRQPSTSPSRGSYNEQFF. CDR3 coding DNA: TGTGCCAGCAGCGTCAGACAGCCGTCCACTAGCCCCTCCAGAGGTTCCTACAATGAGCAGTTCTTC.

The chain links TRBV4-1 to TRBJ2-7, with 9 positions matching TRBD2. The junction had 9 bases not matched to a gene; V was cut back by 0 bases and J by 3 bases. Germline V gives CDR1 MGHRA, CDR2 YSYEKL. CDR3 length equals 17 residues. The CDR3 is CASSQDLGSGSLYEQYF. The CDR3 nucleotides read TGCGCCAGCAGCCAAGATTTAGGTAGCGGGAGTCTCTACGAGCAGTACTTC.

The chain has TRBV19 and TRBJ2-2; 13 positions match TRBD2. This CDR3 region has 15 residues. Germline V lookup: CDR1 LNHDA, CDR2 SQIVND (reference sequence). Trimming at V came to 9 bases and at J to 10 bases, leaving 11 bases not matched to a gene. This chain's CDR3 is CASQRWTSGREELFF. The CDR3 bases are TGTGCCAGCCAACGATGGACTAGCGGGAGAGAGGAGCTGTTTTTT.

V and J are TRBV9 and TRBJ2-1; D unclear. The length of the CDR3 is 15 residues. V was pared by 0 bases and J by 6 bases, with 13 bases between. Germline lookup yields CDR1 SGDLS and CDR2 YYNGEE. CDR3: CASSVGLGLGNEQFF. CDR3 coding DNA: TGTGCCAGCAGCGTAGGTCTAGGGCTTGGCAATGAGCAGTTCTTC.

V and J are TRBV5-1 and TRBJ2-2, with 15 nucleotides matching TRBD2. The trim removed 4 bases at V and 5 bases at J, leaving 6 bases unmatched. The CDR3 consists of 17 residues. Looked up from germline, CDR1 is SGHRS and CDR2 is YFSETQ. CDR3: CASSPGLAGGNTGELFF. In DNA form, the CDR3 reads TGCGCCAGCAGCCCGGGACTAGCGGGAGGCAATACCGGGGAGCTGTTTTTT.

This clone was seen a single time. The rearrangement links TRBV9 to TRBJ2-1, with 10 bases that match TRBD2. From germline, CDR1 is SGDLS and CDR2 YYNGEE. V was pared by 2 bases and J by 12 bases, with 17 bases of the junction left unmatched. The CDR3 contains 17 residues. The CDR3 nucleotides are TGTGCCAGCAGCGTCCAGCTGTCTAGCGGGAGTATTCAGGGGCAGTTCTTC. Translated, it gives CASSVQLSSGSIQGQFF.

As DNA, the CDR3 is TGTGCCAGCAGCTTGCCGGGACAGGGTTATTTGGAAGCTTTCTTT. Translated, it gives CASSLPGQGYLEAFF. The J gene is TRBJ1-1, the V gene TRBV5-4, with 9 bases aligning to TRBD1. V lost 1 base and J lost 8; bases outside the gene matches: 9. This CDR3 has 15 amino acids. Germline V gene data show CDR1 as SGHNT and CDR2 as YYREEE (reference sequence).

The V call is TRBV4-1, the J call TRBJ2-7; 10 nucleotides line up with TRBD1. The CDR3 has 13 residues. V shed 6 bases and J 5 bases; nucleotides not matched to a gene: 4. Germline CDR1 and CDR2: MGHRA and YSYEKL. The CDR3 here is CASSRQGADEQYF. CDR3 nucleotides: TGCGCCAGCAGTCGACAGGGGGCAGACGAGCAGTACTTC.

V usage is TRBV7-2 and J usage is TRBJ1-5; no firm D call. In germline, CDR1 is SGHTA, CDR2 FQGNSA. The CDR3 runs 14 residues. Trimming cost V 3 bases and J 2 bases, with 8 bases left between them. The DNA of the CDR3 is TGTGCCAGCAGCTTCGGGTGGGGCAATCAGCCCCAGCATTTT. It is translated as CASSFGWGNQPQHF.

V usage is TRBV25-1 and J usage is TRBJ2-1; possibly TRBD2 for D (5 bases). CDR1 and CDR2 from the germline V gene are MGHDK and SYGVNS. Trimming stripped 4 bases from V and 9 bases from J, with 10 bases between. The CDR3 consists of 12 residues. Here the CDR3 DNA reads TGTGCCAGCAGTGTCGGGGTAGGTGAGCAGTTCTTC. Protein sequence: CASSVGVGEQFF.

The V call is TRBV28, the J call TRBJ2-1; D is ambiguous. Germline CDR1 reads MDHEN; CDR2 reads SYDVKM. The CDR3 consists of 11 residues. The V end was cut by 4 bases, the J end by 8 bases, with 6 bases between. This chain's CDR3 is CASSYYHEQFF. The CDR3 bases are TGTGCCAGCAGTTATTATCATGAGCAGTTCTTC.

The CDR3 reads CAWGQSGSYNEQFF. CDR3 sequence (DNA): TGTGCCTGGGGCCAAAGCGGGAGTTACAATGAGCAGTTCTTC. The J gene is TRBJ2-1, the V gene TRBV30, with TRBD2 matching 8 bases. The CDR3 is made up of 14 amino acids. Per germline, CDR1 GTSNPN and CDR2 SVGIG (reference sequence). J lost 4 bases, V lost 5 bases, and 7 bases had no gene match.

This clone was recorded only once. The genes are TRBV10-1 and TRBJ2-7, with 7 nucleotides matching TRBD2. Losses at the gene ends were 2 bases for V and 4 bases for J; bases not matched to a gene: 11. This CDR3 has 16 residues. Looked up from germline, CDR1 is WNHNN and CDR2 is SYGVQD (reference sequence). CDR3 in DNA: TGCGCCAGCAGTGAGGGGTGGGGCCCGGGGGGATACGAGCAGTACTTC. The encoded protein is CASSEGWGPGGYEQYF.

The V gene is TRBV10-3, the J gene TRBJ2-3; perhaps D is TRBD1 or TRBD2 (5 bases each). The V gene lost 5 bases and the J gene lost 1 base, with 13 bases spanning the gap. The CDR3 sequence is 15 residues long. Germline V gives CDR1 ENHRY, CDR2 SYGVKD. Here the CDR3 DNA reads TGTGCCATCAGTTCAGGGTCCGGGGGCACAGATACGCAGTATTTT. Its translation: CAISSGSGGTDTQYF.